A single sample gave rise to the 23 T cell receptor beta chains below, sequenced in a study of OX40 agonist ivuxolimab in advanced cancers. Assay: immunoSEQ multiplex PCR; the TCRdb copy retains only in-frame clones and omits some. Of 45,000 to 50,000 clones in the sample, roughly nine tenths are singletons; the top ten hold about 10%. The sequencing used CD4+ or CD8+ T cells sorted from blood, collected in a trial of the OX40 agonist ivuxolimab. The receptors were gathered from an adult with an advanced solid tumor such as melanoma, head and neck, liver or kidney cancer.

This rearrangement joins TRBV4-2 to TRBJ1-5; no firm D call. This CDR3 is 15 amino acids long. Per germline, CDR1 LGHNA and CDR2 YNFKEQ. The V gene lost 2 bases and the J gene lost 0 bases, with 8 bases spanning the gap. The DNA for the CDR3 is TGTGCCAGCAGCCAATCCCAGAATAGCAATCAGCCCCAGCATTTT. It translates to CASSQSQNSNQPQHF.

The chain employs TRBV7-9 and TRBJ1-6, with TRBD1 matching over 7 bases. Germline V gene data show CDR1 as SEHNR and CDR2 as FQNEAQ (reference sequence). This CDR3 comprises 15 residues. V dropped 2 bases and J dropped 6; count of bases not matched to a gene: 4. The CDR3 is CASSLTGVGNSPLHF. CDR3 sequence (DNA): TGTGCCAGCAGCTTAACAGGGGTAGGTAATTCACCCCTCCACTTT.

This chain connects TRBV10-2 to TRBJ2-1, with TRBD2 matching 10 bases. Germline CDR1 WSHSY, CDR2 SAAADI. CDR3 length: 15 residues. V lost 5 bases to trimming and J lost 7 bases; unmatched junction nucleotides: 8. DNA of the CDR3: TGCGCCAGCAGTCCCGGGAGCGGGAGGGCGAATGAGCAGTTCTTC. Translated: CASSPGSGRANEQFF.

The chain has TRBV10-3 and TRBJ1-1, with TRBD1 as a possible D gene (6 bases). The CDR3 has 16 amino acids. The V end was cut by 4 bases, the J end by 4 bases, with 19 bases between. Per the germline V gene, CDR1 is ENHRY and CDR2 is SYGVKD. The CDR3 reads CAISAHEGGAFTEAFF. The CDR3 DNA sequence: TGTGCCATCAGTGCCCACGAGGGGGGCGCGTTCACTGAAGCTTTCTTT.

With regard to this clone: The same CDR3 arises from other DNA sequences in this sample as well. This chain links TRBV9 with TRBJ2-7; 7 bases are a match to TRBD1. This CDR3 contains 12 residues. J was trimmed by 3 bases and V by 4 bases; bases with no gene match: 1. Germline V gives CDR1 SGDLS, CDR2 YYNGEE. CDR3 amino acids: CASSPGGYEQYF. CDR3 nucleotides: TGTGCCAGCAGCCCAGGGGGCTACGAGCAGTACTTC.

The chain combines TRBV12-5 with TRBJ2-7, with D perhaps TRBD1 or TRBD2 (5 bases each). Germline values: CDR1 LGHNT, CDR2 FRNRAP. CDR3 length: 19 amino acids. V was cut by 1 base and J by 6 bases, with 28 bases left in between. This CDR3 reads CASGLEPGLGRLTPSEQYF. The CDR3 region has the DNA TGTGCTAGTGGTTTGGAACCGGGGCTGGGAAGACTAACCCCCTCCGAGCAGTACTTC.

CDR3 residues: CASSSQAMNTEAFF. The CDR3 DNA is TGTGCCAGCAGCTCCCAGGCGATGAACACTGAAGCTTTCTTT. The chain employs TRBV7-8 and TRBJ1-1, with D unresolved. CDR3 length equals 14 residues. V dropped 4 bases and J dropped 0 bases, with 9 bases sitting between them. Germline CDR1 SGHVS, CDR2 FQNEAQ.

The chain recombines TRBV7-9 with TRBJ1-2; tentative D call: TRBD1 (5 bases). From germline, CDR1 is SEHNR and CDR2 FQNEAQ (reference sequence). The CDR3 runs to 13 residues. V lost 3 bases, J lost 2 bases, and 7 bases lay in between. CDR3 nucleotide sequence: TGTGCCAGCAGCTTCGCAGGGAACTATGGCTACACCTTC. Translated: CASSFAGNYGYTF.

The chain combines TRBV4-3 with TRBJ2-1, with D perhaps TRBD2 (7 bases). Germline V gene lookup returns CDR1 LGHNA and CDR2 YSLEER. CDR3 size: 17 residues. V was shortened by 0 bases and J by 3 bases, with 15 bases between the two germline ends. The CDR3 DNA reads TGCGCCAGCAGCCAAGATAGGGGGGGGGCAAGCTACAATGAGCAGTTCTTC. It yields the protein CASSQDRGGASYNEQFF.

The chain combines TRBV7-3 with TRBJ2-2; TRBD2 agrees at 9 bases. This CDR3 is built from 16 residues. Germline trimming cut 4 bases from V and 4 bases from J; bases unmatched to any gene: 7. CDR1 is SGHTA, CDR2 FQGTGA, per germline. CDR3 sequence reads: CASSYSGSRVTGELFF. As DNA, the CDR3 is TGTGCCAGCAGCTATAGCGGGAGTCGGGTCACCGGGGAGCTGTTTTTT.

The chain carries TRBV7-3 and TRBJ2-7; 9 bases are shared with TRBD2. Germline V gene data show CDR1 as SGHTA and CDR2 as FQGTGA. This CDR3 is built from 17 residues. V lost 0 bases, J lost 2 bases, and 8 bases stayed unmatched. The CDR3 loop reads CASSLTASGELPYEQYF. In DNA form, the CDR3 reads TGTGCCAGCAGCTTAACGGCTAGCGGGGAACTGCCCTACGAGCAGTACTTC.

This sequence joins TRBV15 and TRBJ2-1; TRBD1 matches 10 bases. The CDR3 covers 15 residues. With 2 bases clipped from V and 7 bases from J, the junction kept 5 bases outside the gene matches. Germline V gene data show CDR1 as LNHNV and CDR2 as YYDKDF (reference sequence). The DNA of the CDR3 is TGTGCCACCAGCAGAACCGGGACAGGGGTTAATGAGCAGTTCTTC. Residues: CATSRTGTGVNEQFF.

V gene TRBV9 combines with J gene TRBJ1-5; D is uncertain. Germline-derived CDR1 and CDR2 are SGDLS and YYNGEE. Trimming removed 0 bases from V and 0 bases from J, with 13 bases in between. The CDR3 length is 17 residues. The CDR3 sequence: CASSVEAQPFSNQPQHF. The CDR3 coding sequence is TGTGCCAGCAGCGTAGAAGCCCAACCGTTTAGCAATCAGCCCCAGCATTTT.

This clone showed up just a few times. The chain links TRBV4-3 to TRBJ1-4; 8 bases agree with TRBD1. Per the germline V gene, CDR1 is LGHNA and CDR2 is YSLEER. The junction had 8 bases not matched to a gene; V was cut back by 0 bases and J by 8 bases. The CDR3 covers 16 residues. CDR3 residues: CASSQEPGTGVEKLFF. CDR3 nucleotide sequence: TGCGCCAGCAGCCAAGAGCCCGGGACAGGAGTCGAAAAACTGTTTTTT.

This clone was observed a single time. This chain joins TRBV19 and TRBJ2-1; D is possibly TRBD2 (6 bases). Germline CDR1 and CDR2: LNHDA and SQIVND (reference sequence). The length of the CDR3 is 14 residues. The V gene lost 5 bases and the J gene lost 3 bases, with 11 bases spanning the gap. The CDR3 coding sequence is TGTGCCAGTAGTCCCGGGGGACTCTACAATGAGCAGTTCTTC. As protein: CASSPGGLYNEQFF.

The rearrangement joins TRBV6-1 to TRBJ1-1; D gene uncertain. The CDR3 runs 12 residues. The germline V gene has CDR1 MNHNS and CDR2 SASEGT. V lost 6 bases, J lost 1 base, and 6 bases lay in between. CDR3 in amino acids: CASSQGNTEAFF. The DNA of the CDR3 is TGTGCCAGCAGCCAAGGGAACACTGAAGCTTTCTTT.

The chain links TRBV4-2 to TRBJ1-2; D not resolved. The CDR3 is 14 residues long. V shed 5 bases and J shed 1 base, with 11 bases lying between them. In germline, CDR1 is LGHNA, CDR2 YNFKEQ. The CDR3 is CASSLRGINYGYTF. In DNA, the CDR3 is TGTGCCAGCAGCTTACGAGGGATTAACTATGGCTACACCTTC.

The chain joins TRBV27 to TRBJ2-7; 8 bases line up with TRBD2. In germline, CDR1 is MNHEY, CDR2 SMNVEV (reference sequence). This CDR3 has 14 amino acids. Trimming took 5 bases from V and 4 from J; bases not matched to a gene: 7. Here the CDR3 DNA reads TGTGCCAGCAGTCACGGGGGGGAATATTACGAGCAGTACTTC. This translates into CASSHGGEYYEQYF.

This chain links TRBV27 with TRBJ1-1; TRBD1 matches at 10 bases. CDR1 and CDR2 (germline): MNHEY, SMNVEV (reference sequence). The CDR3 is 14 amino acids. V trimming: 5 bases; J trimming: 2 bases; junction bases outside the gene matches: 2. In DNA form, the CDR3 reads TGTGCCAGCAGTACGACAGGGGGCAACACTGAAGCTTTCTTT. Translation: CASSTTGGNTEAFF.

The chain recombines TRBV11-2 with TRBJ2-1; D is possibly TRBD2 (5 bases). Per germline, CDR1 SGHAT and CDR2 FQNNGV. Between the trimmed V and J ends, which lost 0 bases and 0 bases, there was a span of 6 bases. This CDR3 region has 15 residues. The CDR3 region is CASSLEGSSYNEQFF. In DNA, the CDR3 is TGTGCCAGCAGCTTAGAAGGGAGCTCCTACAATGAGCAGTTCTTC.

This chain links TRBV9 with TRBJ2-7; 8 bases are a match to TRBD1. This CDR3 region has 15 residues. The ends lost 2 bases at V and 3 bases at J; junction bases unmatched: 7. CDR1 and CDR2 (germline): SGDLS, YYNGEE. The CDR3 sequence is CASSVLAGGYYEQYF. DNA for the CDR3: TGTGCCAGCAGCGTTTTGGCAGGGGGCTACTACGAGCAGTACTTC.

The chain employs TRBV7-8 and TRBJ2-7, with a possible D match to TRBD1 (6 bases). The CDR3 is 14 amino acids. Trimming pared 5 bases from V and 4 bases from J, leaving 15 bases between. Germline loops: CDR1 SGHVS, CDR2 FQNEAQ. The CDR3 DNA reads as TGTGCCAGCAGCCTCCCGGGACATGGGTACGAGCAGTACTTC. It yields the protein CASSLPGHGYEQYF.

This sequence joins TRBV11-2 and TRBJ1-2; TRBD1 aligns across 9 bases. This CDR3 comprises 15 residues. The germline V gene has CDR1 SGHAT and CDR2 FQNNGV. The trim removed 5 bases at V and 2 bases at J, leaving 6 bases unmatched. The CDR3 bases are TGTGCCAGCAGCCCGGACAGGGGAAGGAACTATGGCTACACCTTC. This codes for CASSPDRGRNYGYTF. Drawing the rest from reference TRBV11-2 and TRBJ1-2, the complete variable domain is EAGVAQSPRYKIIEKRQSVAFWCNPISGHATLYWYQQILGQGPKLLIQFQNNGVVDDSQLPKDRFSAERLKGVDSTLKIQPAKLEDSAVYLCASSPDRGRNYGYTFGSGTRLTVV.